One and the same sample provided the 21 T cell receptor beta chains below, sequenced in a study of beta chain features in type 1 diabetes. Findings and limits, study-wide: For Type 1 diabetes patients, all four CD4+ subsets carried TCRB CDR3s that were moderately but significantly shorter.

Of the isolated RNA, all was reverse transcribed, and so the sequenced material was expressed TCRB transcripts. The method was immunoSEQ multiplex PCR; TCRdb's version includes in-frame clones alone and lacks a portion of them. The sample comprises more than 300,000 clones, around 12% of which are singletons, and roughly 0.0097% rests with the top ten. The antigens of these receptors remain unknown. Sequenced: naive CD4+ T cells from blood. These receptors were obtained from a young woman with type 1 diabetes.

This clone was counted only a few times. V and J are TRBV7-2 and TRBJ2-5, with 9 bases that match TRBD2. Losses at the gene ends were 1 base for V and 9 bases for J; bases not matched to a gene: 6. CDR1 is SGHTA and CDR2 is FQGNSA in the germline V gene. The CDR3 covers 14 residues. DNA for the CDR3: TGTGCCAGCAGCTTAGATGGGGCGGGAGGGCCCCAGTACTTC. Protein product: CASSLDGAGGPQYF.

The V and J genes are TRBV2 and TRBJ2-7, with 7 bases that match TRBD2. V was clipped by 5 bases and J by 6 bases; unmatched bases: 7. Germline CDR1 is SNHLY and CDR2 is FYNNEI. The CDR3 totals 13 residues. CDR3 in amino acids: CASSPRGEGEQYF. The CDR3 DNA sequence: TGTGCCAGCAGTCCACGGGGGGAAGGCGAGCAGTACTTC. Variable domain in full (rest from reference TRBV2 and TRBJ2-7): EPEVTQTPSHQVTQMGQEVILRCVPISNHLYFYWYRQILGQKVEFLVSFYNNEISEKSEIFDDQFSVERPDGSNFTLKIRSTKLEDSAMYFCASSPRGEGEQYFGPGTRLTVT.

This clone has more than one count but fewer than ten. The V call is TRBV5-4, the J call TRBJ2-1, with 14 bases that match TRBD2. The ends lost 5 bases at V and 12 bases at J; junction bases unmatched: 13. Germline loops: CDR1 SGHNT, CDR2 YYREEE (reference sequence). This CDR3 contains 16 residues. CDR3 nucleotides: TGTGCCAGCAGTTCTCCGGGACTAGCGGGGGACAGGGTGCAGTTCTTC. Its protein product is CASSSPGLAGDRVQFF.

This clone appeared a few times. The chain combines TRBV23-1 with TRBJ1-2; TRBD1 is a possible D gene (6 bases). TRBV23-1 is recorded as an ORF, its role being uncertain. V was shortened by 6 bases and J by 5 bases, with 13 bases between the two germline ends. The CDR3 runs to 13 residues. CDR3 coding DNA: TGCGCCAGCAGCCACCCGCAGGGGTATGGCTACACCTTC. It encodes CASSHPQGYGYTF.

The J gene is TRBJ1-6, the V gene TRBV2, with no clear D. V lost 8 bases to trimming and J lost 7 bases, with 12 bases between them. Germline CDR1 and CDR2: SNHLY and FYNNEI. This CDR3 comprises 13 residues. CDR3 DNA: TGTGCCAGCGAAAGAGGAGCAAATTCACCCCTCCACTTT. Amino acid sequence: CASERGANSPLHF.

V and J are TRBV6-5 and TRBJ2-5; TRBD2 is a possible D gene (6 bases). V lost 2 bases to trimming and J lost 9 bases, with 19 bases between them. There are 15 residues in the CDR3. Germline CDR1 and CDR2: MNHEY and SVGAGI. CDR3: CASSYEKAGPVAQYF. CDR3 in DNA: TGTGCCAGCAGTTACGAGAAGGCGGGGCCTGTGGCCCAGTACTTC.

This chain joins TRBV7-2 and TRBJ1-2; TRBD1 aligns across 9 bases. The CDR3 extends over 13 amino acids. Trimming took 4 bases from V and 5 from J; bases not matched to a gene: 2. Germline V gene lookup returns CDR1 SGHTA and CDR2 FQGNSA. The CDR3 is CASSSDRGYGYTF. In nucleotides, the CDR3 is TGTGCCAGCAGCTCAGACAGGGGGTATGGCTACACCTTC.

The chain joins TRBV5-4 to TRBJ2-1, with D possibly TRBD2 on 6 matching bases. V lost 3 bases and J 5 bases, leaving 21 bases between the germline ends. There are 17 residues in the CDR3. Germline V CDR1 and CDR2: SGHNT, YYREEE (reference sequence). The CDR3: CASSYLRAGMTNNEQFF. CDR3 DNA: TGTGCCAGCAGCTACCTCCGGGCGGGGATGACCAACAATGAGCAGTTCTTC.

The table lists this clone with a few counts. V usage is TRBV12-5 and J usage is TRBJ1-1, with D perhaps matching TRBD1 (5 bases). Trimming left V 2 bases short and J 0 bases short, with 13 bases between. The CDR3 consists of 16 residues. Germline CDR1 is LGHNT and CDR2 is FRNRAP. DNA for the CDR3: TGTGCTAGTGGTTTGAGCCCTGGCAGGGTGAACACTGAAGCTTTCTTT. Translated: CASGLSPGRVNTEAFF.

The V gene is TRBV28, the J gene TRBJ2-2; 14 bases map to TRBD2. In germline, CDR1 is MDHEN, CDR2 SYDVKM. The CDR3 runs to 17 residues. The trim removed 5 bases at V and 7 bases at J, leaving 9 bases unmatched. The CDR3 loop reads CASSPPGLAGVGGELFF. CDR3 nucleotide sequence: TGTGCCAGCAGTCCTCCGGGACTAGCGGGAGTAGGCGGGGAGCTGTTTTTT.

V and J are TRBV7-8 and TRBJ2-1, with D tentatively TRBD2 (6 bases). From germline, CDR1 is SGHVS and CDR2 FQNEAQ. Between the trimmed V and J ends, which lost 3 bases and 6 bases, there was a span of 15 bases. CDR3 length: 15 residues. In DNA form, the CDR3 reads TGTGCCAGCAGCTTGGGACTCAACGTCGGCAATGAGCAGTTCTTC. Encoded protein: CASSLGLNVGNEQFF.

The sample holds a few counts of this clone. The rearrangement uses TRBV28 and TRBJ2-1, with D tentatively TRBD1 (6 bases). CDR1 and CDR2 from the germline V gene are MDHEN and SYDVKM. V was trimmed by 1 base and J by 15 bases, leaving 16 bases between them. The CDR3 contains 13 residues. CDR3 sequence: CASSLSQGLNLFF. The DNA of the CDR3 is TGTGCCAGCAGTTTATCCCAGGGGCTTAATTTGTTCTTC.

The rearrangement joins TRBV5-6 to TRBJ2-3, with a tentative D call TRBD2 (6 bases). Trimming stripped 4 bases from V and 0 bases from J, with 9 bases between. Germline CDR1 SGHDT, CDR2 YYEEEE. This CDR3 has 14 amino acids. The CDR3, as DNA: TGTGCCAGCAGCGAGACTAGAAGCACAGATACGCAGTATTTT. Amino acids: CASSETRSTDTQYF. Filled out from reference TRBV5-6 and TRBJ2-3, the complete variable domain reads DAGVTQSPTHLIKTRGQQVTLRCSPKSGHDTVSWYQQALGQGPQFIFQYYEEEERQRGNFPDRFSGHQFPNYSSELNVNALLLGDSALYLCASSETRSTDTQYFGPGTRLTVL.

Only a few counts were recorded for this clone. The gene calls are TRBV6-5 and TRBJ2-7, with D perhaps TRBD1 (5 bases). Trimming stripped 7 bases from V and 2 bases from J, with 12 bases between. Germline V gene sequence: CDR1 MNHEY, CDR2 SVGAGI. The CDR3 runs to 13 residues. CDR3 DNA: TGTGCCAGCACCCAGGGTGCAACCTACGAGCAGTACTTC. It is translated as CASTQGATYEQYF.

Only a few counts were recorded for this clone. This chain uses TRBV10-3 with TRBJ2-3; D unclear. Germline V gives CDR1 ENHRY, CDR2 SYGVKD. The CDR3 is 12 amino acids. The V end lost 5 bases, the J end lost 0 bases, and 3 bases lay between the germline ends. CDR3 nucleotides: TGTGCCATCAGTACTAGCACAGATACGCAGTATTTT. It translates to CAISTSTDTQYF.

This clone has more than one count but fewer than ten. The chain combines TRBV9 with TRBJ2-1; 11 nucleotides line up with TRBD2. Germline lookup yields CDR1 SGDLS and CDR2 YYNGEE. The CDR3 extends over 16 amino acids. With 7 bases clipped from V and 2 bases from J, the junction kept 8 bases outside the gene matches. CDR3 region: CASGKLAGVPYNEQFF. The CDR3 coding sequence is TGTGCCAGCGGAAAACTAGCGGGAGTCCCCTACAATGAGCAGTTCTTC.

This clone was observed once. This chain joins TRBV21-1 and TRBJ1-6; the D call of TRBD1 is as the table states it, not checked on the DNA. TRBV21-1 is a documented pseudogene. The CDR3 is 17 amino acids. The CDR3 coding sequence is TGTGCCAGGGAACAAAGGGACATCGGGGCGTGTGGGTCACCCCTCCACTTT. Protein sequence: CAREQRDIGACGSPLHF.

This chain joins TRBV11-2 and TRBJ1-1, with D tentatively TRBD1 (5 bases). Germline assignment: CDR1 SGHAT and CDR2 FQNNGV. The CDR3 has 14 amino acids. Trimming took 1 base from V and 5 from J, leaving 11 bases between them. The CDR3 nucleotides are TGTGCCAGCAGCTTAGTGTACAGGTCTACTGAAGCTTTCTTT. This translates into CASSLVYRSTEAFF. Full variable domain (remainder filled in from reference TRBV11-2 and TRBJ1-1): EAGVAQSPRYKIIEKRQSVAFWCNPISGHATLYWYQQILGQGPKLLIQFQNNGVVDDSQLPKDRFSAERLKGVDSTLKIQPAKLEDSAVYLCASSLVYRSTEAFFGQGTRLTVV.

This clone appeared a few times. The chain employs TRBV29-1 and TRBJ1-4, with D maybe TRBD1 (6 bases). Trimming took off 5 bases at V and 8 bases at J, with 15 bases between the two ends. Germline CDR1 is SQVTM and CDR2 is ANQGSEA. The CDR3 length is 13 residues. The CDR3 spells CSVHRVEGEKLFF. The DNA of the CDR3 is TGCAGCGTTCACAGGGTCGAAGGAGAAAAACTGTTTTTT.

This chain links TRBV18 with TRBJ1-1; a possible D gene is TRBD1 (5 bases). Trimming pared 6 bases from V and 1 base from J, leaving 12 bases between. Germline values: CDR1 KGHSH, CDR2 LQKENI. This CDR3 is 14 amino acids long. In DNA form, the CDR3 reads TGTGCCAGCTCCGGTGGGGCTACGAACACTGAAGCTTTCTTT. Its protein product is CASSGGATNTEAFF. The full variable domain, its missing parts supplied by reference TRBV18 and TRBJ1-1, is NAGVMQNPRHLVRRRGQEARLRCSPMKGHSHVYWYRQLPEEGLKFMVYLQKENIIDESGMPKERFSAEFPKEGPSILRIQQVVRGDSAAYFCASSGGATNTEAFFGQGTRLTVV.

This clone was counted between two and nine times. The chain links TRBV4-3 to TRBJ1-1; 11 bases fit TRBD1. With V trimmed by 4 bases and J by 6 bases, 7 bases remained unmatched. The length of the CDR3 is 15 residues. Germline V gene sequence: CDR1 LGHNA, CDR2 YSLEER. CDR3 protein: CASSRTGGGGPEAFF. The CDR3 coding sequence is TGCGCCAGCAGCCGGACAGGGGGCGGGGGCCCTGAAGCTTTCTTT.